This TCR beta chain was captured by sequencing in a study of blood T cell repertoires in COVID-19. Libraries were prepared by immunoSEQ multiplex PCR; TCRdb keeps only in-frame clonotypes and omits some of them. The sample comprises some 49,000 clones, 75% to 85% of which are singletons, and roughly 2.5% rests with the top ten. The CDR3 extends over 14 amino acids. Per the germline V gene, CDR1 is SGHTA and CDR2 is FQGNSA. Trimming removed 5 bases from V and 1 base from J, with 11 bases in between. Sequenced material: peripheral blood. The V gene is TRBV7-2, the J gene TRBJ1-1; D call uncertain. The sequence was obtained from a woman aged 55-69 years with acute or convalescent COVID-19. DNA for the CDR3: TGTGCCAGCAGCCGTGATAGATGGAACACTGAAGCTTTCTTT. Translating it yields CASSRDRWNTEAFF.